This T cell receptor (beta chain) emerged from a study of OX40 agonist ivuxolimab in advanced cancers. Overall study: Allowance was made for prior anti-PD-1, anti-PD-L1 or anti-CTLA-4 therapy, and about 40% had some. Partial responses, seen in three patients, involved one hepatocellular carcinoma and two cutaneous melanomas. Study observations and caveats: CD8+ T cells averaged more expanded clones than CD4+. At 0.1 to 3.0 mg/kg and by week 6, CD4+ and CD8+ T cells in the blood had expanded clonally.

Generated by immunoSEQ multiplex PCR, the TCRdb table keeps only in-frame clones and is missing some. The sample lists 45,000 to 65,000 clones; 85% to 90% were seen once. As for this clone: Its target is unknown.

V was clipped by 1 base and J by 0 bases, with 16 bases between them. The CDR3 is 18 residues long. The germline gives CDR1 SGHVS, CDR2 FNYEAQ. Sequenced here: CD4+ or CD8+ T cells sorted from blood, sampled in a trial of the OX40 agonist ivuxolimab. V is TRBV7-6 and J is TRBJ1-3; no definite D call. The TCR comes from an adult with an advanced solid tumor such as melanoma, head and neck, liver or kidney cancer. The CDR3 protein is CASSLENIIRGSGNTIYF. The CDR3 DNA follows: TGTGCCAGCAGCTTAGAAAATATCATACGGGGCTCTGGAAACACCATATATTTT.